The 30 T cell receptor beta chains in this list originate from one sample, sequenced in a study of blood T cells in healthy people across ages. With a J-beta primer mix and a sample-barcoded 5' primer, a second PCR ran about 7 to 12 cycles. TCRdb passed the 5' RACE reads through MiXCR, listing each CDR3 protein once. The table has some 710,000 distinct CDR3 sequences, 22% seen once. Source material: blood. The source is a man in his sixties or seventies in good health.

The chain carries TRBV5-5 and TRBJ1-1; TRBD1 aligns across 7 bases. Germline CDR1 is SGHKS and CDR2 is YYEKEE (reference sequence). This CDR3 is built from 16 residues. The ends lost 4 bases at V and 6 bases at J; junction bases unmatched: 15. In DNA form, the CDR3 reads TGTGCCAGCAGCCCACGACAGGGTTTGGTCAATGCTGAAGCTTTCTTT. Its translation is CASSPRQGLVNAEAFF.

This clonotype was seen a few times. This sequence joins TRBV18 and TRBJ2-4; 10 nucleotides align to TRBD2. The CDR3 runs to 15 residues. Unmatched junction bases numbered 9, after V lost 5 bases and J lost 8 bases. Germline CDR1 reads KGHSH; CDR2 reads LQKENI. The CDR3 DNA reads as TGTGCCAGCTCATACGCGGCTAGCGGGAGTTACATTCAGTACTTC. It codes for CASSYAASGSYIQYF.

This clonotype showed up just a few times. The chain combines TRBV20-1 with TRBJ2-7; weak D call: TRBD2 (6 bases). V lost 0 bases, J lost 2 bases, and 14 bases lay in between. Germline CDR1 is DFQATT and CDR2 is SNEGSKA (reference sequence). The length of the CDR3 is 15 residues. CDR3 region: CSAREGGRGTYEQYF. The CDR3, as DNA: TGCAGTGCTAGAGAGGGGGGTAGGGGAACCTACGAGCAGTACTTC.

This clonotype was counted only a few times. The CDR3: CASSWDTQYF. The DNA for the CDR3 is TGTGCCAGCAGCTGGGATACGCAGTATTTT. The rearrangement uses TRBV12-3 or TRBV12-4 and TRBJ2-3; no definite D call. The CDR3 covers 10 residues. Trimming pared 6 bases from V and 6 bases from J, leaving 4 bases between.

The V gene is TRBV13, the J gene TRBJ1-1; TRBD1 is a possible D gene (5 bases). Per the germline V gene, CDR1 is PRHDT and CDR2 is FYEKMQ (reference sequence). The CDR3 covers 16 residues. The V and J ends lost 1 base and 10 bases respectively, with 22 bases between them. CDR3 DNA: TGTGCCAGCAGCTTAGAGCACCTAGGGGCCCAGAGGGTAGCTTTCTTT. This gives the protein CASSLEHLGAQRVAFF.

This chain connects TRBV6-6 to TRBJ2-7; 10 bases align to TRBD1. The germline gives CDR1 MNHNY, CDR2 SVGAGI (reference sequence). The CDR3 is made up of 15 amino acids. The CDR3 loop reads CTSSDRDRGSYEQYV. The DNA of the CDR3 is TGTACCAGCAGCGACCGGGACAGGGGCTCCTACGAGCAGTACGTC.

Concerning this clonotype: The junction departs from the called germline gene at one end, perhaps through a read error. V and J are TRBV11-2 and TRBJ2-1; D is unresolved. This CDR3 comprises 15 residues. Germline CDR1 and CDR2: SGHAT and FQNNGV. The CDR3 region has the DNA TGTGCCAGCGGCGCCCTCACAATCACCTACAATAAGCAGTTCTTC. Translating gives CASGALTITYNKQFF.

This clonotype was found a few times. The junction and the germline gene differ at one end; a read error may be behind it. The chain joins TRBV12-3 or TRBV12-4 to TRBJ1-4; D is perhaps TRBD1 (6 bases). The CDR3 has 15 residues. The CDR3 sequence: CTSSLGGAANEKLFF. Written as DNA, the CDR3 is TGTACCAGCAGTTTAGGGGGGGCGGCTAATGAAAAACTGTTTTTT.

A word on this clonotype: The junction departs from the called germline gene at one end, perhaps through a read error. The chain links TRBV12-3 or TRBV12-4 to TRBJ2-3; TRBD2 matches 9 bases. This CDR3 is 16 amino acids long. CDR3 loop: CASSGTSRVGTDTEYF. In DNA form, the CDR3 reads TGTGCCAGCAGCGGGACTAGCAGAGTAGGAACAGATACGGAGTATTTT.

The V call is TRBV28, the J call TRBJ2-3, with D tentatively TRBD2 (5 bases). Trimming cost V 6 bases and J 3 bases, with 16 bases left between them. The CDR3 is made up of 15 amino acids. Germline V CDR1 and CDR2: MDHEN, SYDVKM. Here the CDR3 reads CASSLGSMGTDTQYF. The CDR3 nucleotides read TGTGCCAGCAGCTTAGGGAGCATGGGTACAGATACGCAGTATTTT.

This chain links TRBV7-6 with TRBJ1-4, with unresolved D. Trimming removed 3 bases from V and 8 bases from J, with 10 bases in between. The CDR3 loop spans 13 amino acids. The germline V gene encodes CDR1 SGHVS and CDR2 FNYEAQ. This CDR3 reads CASSFTTGEKLFF. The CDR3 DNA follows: TGTGCCAGCAGCTTTACAACGGGGGAAAAACTGTTTTTT.

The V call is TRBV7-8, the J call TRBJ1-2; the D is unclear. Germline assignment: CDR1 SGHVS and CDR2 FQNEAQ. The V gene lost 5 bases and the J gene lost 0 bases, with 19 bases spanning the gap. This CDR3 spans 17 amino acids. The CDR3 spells CASSLRAVSPTNYGYTF. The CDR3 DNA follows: TGTGCCAGCAGCCTGAGGGCGGTCAGCCCTACTAACTATGGCTACACCTTC.

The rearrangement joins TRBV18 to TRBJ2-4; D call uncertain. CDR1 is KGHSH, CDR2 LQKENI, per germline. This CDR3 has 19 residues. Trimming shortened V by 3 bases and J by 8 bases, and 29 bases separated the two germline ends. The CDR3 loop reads CASSPLSPQRLPRMDIQYF. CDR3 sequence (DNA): TGTGCCAGCTCACCTTTGTCCCCCCAGAGGCTCCCCCGAATGGACATTCAGTACTTC.

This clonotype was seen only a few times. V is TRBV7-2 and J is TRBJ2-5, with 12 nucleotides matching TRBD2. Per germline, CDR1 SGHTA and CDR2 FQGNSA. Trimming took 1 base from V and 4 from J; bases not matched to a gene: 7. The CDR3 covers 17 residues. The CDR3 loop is CASSLVTKLAGGETQYF. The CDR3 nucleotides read TGTGCCAGCAGCTTAGTTACTAAACTAGCGGGAGGAGAGACCCAGTACTTC.

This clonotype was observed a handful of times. This chain's CDR3 is CASSARGPTDTQYF. The CDR3 DNA reads TGCGCCAGCAGCGCTCGGGGTCCCACAGATACGCAGTATTTT. The chain employs TRBV5-1 and TRBJ2-3; D might be TRBD2 (5 bases). The CDR3 spans 14 residues. The germline V gene encodes CDR1 SGHRS and CDR2 YFSETQ. Trimming stripped 4 bases from V and 2 bases from J, with 11 bases between.

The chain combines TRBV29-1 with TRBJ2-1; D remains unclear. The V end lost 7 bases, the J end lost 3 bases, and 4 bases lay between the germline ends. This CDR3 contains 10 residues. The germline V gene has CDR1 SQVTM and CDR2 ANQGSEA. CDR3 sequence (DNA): TGCAGCGGAAGCTACAATGAGCAGTTCTTC. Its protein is CSGSYNEQFF.

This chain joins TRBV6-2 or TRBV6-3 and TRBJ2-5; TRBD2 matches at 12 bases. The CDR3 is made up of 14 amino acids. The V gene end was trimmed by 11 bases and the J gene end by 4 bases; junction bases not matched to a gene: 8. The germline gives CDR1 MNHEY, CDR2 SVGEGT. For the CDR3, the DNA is TGTGCCTCCCGGACTAGCGGGACCGGAGAGACCCAGTACTTC. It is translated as CASRTSGTGETQYF.

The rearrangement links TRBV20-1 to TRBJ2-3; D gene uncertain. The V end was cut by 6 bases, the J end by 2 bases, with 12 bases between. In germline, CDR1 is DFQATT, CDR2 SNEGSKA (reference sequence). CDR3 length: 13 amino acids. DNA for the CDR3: TGCAGTGCGGACCTTTACAACACAGATACGCAGTATTTT. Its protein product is CSADLYNTDTQYF.

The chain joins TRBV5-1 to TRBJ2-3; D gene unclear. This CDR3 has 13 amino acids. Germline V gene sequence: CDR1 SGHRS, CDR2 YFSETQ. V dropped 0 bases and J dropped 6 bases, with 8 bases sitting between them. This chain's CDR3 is CASSLEVDDTQYF. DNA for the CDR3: TGCGCCAGCAGCTTGGAGGTAGATGATACGCAGTATTTT.

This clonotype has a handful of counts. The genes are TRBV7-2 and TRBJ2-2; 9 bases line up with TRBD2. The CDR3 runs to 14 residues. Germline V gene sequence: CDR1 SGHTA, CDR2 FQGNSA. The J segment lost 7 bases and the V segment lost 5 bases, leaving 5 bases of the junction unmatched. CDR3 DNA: TGTGCCAGCAGCCTAGGGACTAGCATCGGGGAGCTGTTTTTT. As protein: CASSLGTSIGELFF.

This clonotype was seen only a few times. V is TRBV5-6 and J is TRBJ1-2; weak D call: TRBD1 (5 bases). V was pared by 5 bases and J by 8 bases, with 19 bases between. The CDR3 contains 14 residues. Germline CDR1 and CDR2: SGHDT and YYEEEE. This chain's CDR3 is CASSLTDQPGGYTF. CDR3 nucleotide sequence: TGTGCCAGCAGTTTGACAGACCAACCGGGGGGCTACACCTTC.

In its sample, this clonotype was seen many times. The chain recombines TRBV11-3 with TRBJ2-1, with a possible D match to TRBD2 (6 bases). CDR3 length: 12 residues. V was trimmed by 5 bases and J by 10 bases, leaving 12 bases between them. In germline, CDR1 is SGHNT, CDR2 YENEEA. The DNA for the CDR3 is TGTGCCAGCAGCCTCCTAGCGCGCGAGCAGTTCTTC. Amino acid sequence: CASSLLAREQFF.

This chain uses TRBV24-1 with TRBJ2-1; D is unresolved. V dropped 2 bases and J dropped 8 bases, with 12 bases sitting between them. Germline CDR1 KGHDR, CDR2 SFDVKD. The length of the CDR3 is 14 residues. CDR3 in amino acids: CATSDSPQRDEQFF. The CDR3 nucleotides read TGTGCCACCAGTGATTCCCCCCAGCGCGATGAGCAGTTCTTC.

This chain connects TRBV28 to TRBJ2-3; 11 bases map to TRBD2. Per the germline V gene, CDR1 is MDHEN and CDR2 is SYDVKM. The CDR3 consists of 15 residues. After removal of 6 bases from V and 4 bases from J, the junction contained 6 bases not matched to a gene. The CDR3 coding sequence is TGTGCCAGCAGCATAAGACTAGCGGGACCAGATACGCAGTATTTT. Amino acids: CASSIRLAGPDTQYF.

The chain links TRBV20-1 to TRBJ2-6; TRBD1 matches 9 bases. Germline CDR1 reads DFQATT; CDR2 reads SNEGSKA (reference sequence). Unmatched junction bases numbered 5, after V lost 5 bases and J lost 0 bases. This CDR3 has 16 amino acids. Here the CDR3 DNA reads TGCAGTGCTTGGGACAGGGCCTCCTCTGGGGCCAACGTCCTGACTTTC. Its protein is CSAWDRASSGANVLTF.

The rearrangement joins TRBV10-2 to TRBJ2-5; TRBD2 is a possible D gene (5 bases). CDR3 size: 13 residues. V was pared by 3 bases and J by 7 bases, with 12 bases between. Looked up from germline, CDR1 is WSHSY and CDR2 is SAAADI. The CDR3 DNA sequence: TGCGCCAGCAGTGATCGGGGTCCGGGGACCCAGTACTTC. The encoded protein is CASSDRGPGTQYF.

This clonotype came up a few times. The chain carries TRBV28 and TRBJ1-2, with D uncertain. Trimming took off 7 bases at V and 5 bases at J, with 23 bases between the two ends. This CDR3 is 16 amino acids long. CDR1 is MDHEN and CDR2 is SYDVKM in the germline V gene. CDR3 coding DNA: TGTGCCAGCAACTCAGGCGGGTGGGCTTCGCGGTATGGCTACACCTTC. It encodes CASNSGGWASRYGYTF.

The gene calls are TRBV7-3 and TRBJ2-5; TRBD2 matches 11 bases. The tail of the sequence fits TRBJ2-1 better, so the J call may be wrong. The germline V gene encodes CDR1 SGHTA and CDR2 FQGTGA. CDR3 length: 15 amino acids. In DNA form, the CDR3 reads TGTGCCAGCAGTACGGGACTAGCGGACAACAATGAGCAGTTCTTC. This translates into CASSTGLADNNEQFF.

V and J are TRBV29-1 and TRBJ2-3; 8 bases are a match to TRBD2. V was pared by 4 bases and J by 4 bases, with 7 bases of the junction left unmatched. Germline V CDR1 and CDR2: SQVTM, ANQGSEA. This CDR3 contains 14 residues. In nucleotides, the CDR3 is TGCAGCGTTGTGGCGGGAGGTTGGGCAGATACGCAGTATTTT. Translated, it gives CSVVAGGWADTQYF.

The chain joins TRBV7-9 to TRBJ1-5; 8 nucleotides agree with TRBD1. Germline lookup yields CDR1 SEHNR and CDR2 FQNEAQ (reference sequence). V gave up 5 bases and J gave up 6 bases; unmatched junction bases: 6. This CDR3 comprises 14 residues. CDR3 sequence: CASSRQGSFQPQHF. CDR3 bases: TGTGCCAGCAGCCGACAGGGGAGTTTTCAGCCCCAGCATTTT. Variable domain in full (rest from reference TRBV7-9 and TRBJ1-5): DTGVSQNPRHKITKRGQNVTFRCDPISEHNRLYWYRQTLGQGPEFLTYFQNEAQLEKSRLLSDRFSAERPKGSFSTLEIQRTEQGDSAMYLCASSRQGSFQPQHFGDGTRLSIL.